These 24 T cell receptor beta chains originate from one sample sequenced in a study of regulatory T cells in long-lasting Graves disease. The TCR beta library used iRepertoire HTBI primers with Arm-PCR amplification of CDR3. TCRdb reanalysed the multiplex PCR reads using MiXCR and keeps one entry per CDR3 protein. The sample has 390,000 or so distinct CDR3 sequences, roughly 25% seen once. Noted time point: persistent/refractory GD, antithyroid drugs over 5 years with positive TRAb. Making the TCR library involved RNA that had been extracted from PBMCs. Here the sequenced sample was peripheral blood mononuclear cells (PBMCs), taken when the disease was refractory, from a patient treated with antithyroid drugs. The receptors originated from a woman in her thirties or forties with Graves disease.

As to this clonotype: This may be a read error: a much more frequent sequence differs by one nucleotide. The V call is TRBV27, the J call TRBJ2-7, with D possibly matching TRBD2 (5 bases). Germline CDR1 MNHEY, CDR2 SMNVEV (reference sequence). The CDR3 has 14 residues. V was shortened by 6 bases and J by 9 bases, with 21 bases between the two germline ends. The CDR3 here is CASSLLDSFNGQYF. Here the CDR3 DNA reads TGTGCCAGCAGCCTACTAGATTCCTTCAACGGGCAGTACTTC.

This clonotype was seen many times. The rearrangement joins TRBV12-3 or TRBV12-4 to TRBJ2-7, with TRBD2 as a possible D gene (5 bases). CDR3 length: 12 amino acids. V dropped 6 bases and J dropped 3 bases, with 9 bases sitting between them. CDR3 residues: CASSDGDYEQYF. The CDR3 DNA reads as TGTGCCAGCAGCGACGGGGACTACGAGCAGTACTTC.

J is TRBJ2-7 and V is TRBV7-3, with a weak D call TRBD1 (6 bases). Trimming pared 5 bases from V and 5 bases from J, leaving 16 bases between. This CDR3 contains 14 residues. Germline V gene lookup returns CDR1 SGHTA and CDR2 FQGTGA. CDR3 in amino acids: CASSPRAGEDEQYF. The CDR3 DNA follows: TGTGCCAGCAGCCCCCGAGCAGGGGAAGACGAGCAGTACTTC.

This clonotype was counted ten times or more. The chain employs TRBV15 and TRBJ1-4, with 7 bases fitting TRBD1. CDR3 length equals 16 residues. Losses at the gene ends were 5 bases for V and 5 bases for J; bases not matched to a gene: 11. Germline CDR1 and CDR2: LNHNV and YYDKDF (reference sequence). CDR3 sequence reads: CATSPERQGLNEKLFF. The CDR3 DNA reads TGTGCCACCAGCCCGGAAAGACAGGGTCTGAATGAAAAACTGTTTTTT.

This clonotype has only a few counts. CDR3 bases: TGCAGTGCCGCCGCGGCAGATAATTCACCCCTCCACTTT. This sequence encodes CSAAAADNSPLHF. The chain links TRBV20-1 to TRBJ1-6; D is ambiguous. Trimming removed 6 bases at V and 5 bases at J, with 11 bases between. CDR3 length: 13 amino acids. The germline V gene encodes CDR1 DFQATT and CDR2 SNEGSKA (reference sequence).

This clonotype was seen repeatedly, ten times or more. This chain connects TRBV11-2 to TRBJ2-5, with 7 bases fitting TRBD2. CDR1 and CDR2 from the germline V gene are SGHAT and FQNNGV. Trimming at V came to 5 bases and at J to 1 base, leaving 13 bases not matched to a gene. The CDR3 consists of 17 residues. CDR3 protein: CASSPGRVTQFQETQYF. In DNA form, the CDR3 reads TGTGCCAGCAGCCCAGGGAGGGTCACCCAGTTCCAAGAGACCCAGTACTTC.

This clonotype was seen only a few times. This chain uses TRBV11-2 with TRBJ1-1, with a possible D match to TRBD1 (5 bases). Germline V lookup: CDR1 SGHAT, CDR2 FQNNGV. V was shortened by 9 bases and J by 1 base, with 15 bases between the two germline ends. The CDR3 has 14 residues. Here the CDR3 DNA reads TGTGCCAGTAGCCCCTGGACAACGAACACTGAAGCTTTCTTT. Translated, it gives CASSPWTTNTEAFF.

This sequence joins TRBV9 and TRBJ2-3; the match to TRBD2 covers 11 bases. The CDR3 runs 15 residues. Germline V CDR1 and CDR2: SGDLS, YYNGEE. V was clipped by 4 bases and J by 2 bases; unmatched bases: 3. The CDR3 is CASSTTSGTTDTQYF. The DNA of the CDR3 is TGTGCCAGCAGCACGACTAGCGGGACCACAGATACGCAGTATTTT.

This clonotype came up a few times. This chain joins TRBV7-2 and TRBJ1-3; no firm D call. The germline CDR1 and CDR2 sequences are SGHTA and FQGNSA. V lost 5 bases and J 0 bases, leaving 8 bases between the germline ends. The CDR3 has 14 amino acids. The CDR3 sequence: CASSKGPSGNTIYF. The CDR3 DNA follows: TGTGCCAGCAGCAAGGGCCCCTCTGGAAACACCATATATTTT.

This chain joins TRBV6-1 and TRBJ2-7, with TRBD1 matching 7 bases. Per the germline V gene, CDR1 is MNHNS and CDR2 is SASEGT. Trimming took 3 bases from V and 4 from J; bases not matched to a gene: 3. The CDR3 is 13 amino acids. DNA for the CDR3: TGTGCCAGCAGTGATAGGGACAGATACGAGCAGTACTTC. Its translation is CASSDRDRYEQYF.

The CDR3 loop is CASSAGTDGWYGYTF. DNA of the CDR3: TGTGCCAGCAGCGCCGGGACGGATGGATGGTATGGCTACACCTTC. The chain joins TRBV9 to TRBJ1-2; possible D gene TRBD1, 5 bases. Germline CDR1 SGDLS, CDR2 YYNGEE. Trimming left V 3 bases short and J 5 bases short, with 17 bases between. The CDR3 is 15 amino acids.

This clonotype was observed at least ten times. The chain uses TRBV29-1 and TRBJ2-5; D is uncertain. V was cut by 4 bases and J by 2 bases, with 17 bases left in between. There are 15 residues in the CDR3. Germline V gene data show CDR1 as SQVTM and CDR2 as ANQGSEA. CDR3 DNA sequence: TGCAGCGTTGGGGCACTCGGACCACTACAAGAGACCCAGTACTTC. Amino acids: CSVGALGPLQETQYF.

This clonotype was seen only a few times. The chain has TRBV7-9 and TRBJ2-7; maybe TRBD2 (5 bases). Germline V lookup: CDR1 SEHNR, CDR2 FQNEAQ (reference sequence). This CDR3 is 17 amino acids long. V shed 1 base and J shed 6 bases, with 22 bases lying between them. CDR3 protein: CASSLGEGFGLLPEQYF. The CDR3 region has the DNA TGTGCCAGCAGCTTAGGAGAGGGATTTGGTCTCTTACCCGAGCAGTACTTC.

The rearrangement links TRBV4-1 to TRBJ2-7; a possible D gene is TRBD2 (6 bases). CDR1 is MGHRA and CDR2 is YSYEKL in the germline V gene. V gave up 1 base and J gave up 2 bases, with 12 bases separating them. The CDR3 runs 15 residues. CDR3 sequence reads: CASSQGGDWTYEQYF. The CDR3 nucleotides read TGCGCCAGCAGCCAAGGGGGGGACTGGACCTACGAGCAGTACTTC.

This rearrangement joins TRBV28 to TRBJ2-7; 12 nucleotides agree with TRBD1. Germline CDR1 is MDHEN and CDR2 is SYDVKM. The CDR3 has 16 residues. The ends lost 6 bases at V and 5 bases at J; junction bases unmatched: 11. This CDR3 is CASSPRGQGALNEQYF. Written as DNA, the CDR3 is TGTGCCAGCAGCCCCCGGGGACAGGGGGCTCTCAACGAGCAGTACTTC.

This clonotype was seen a few times. This chain uses TRBV20-1 with TRBJ2-2; TRBD1 matches 8 bases. Germline trimming cut 4 bases from V and 8 bases from J; bases unmatched to any gene: 18. Germline CDR1 reads DFQATT; CDR2 reads SNEGSKA (reference sequence). CDR3 length equals 17 residues. CDR3 bases: TGCAGTGCTAACGCTTGGGTGACAGGGGCCCACCGAGGGGAGCTGTTTTTT. Amino acid sequence: CSANAWVTGAHRGELFF.

This clonotype has at least ten counts. The chain recombines TRBV12-3 or TRBV12-4 with TRBJ2-5; possibly TRBD2 for D (6 bases). Deletions cut 5 bases from V and 3 bases from J, with 10 bases between. This CDR3 is 13 amino acids long. CDR3 sequence: CASSPSVKETQYF. In DNA form, the CDR3 reads TGTGCCAGCAGTCCTAGCGTTAAAGAGACCCAGTACTTC.

The chain carries TRBV30 and TRBJ2-7, with TRBD1 matching over 10 bases. This CDR3 region has 15 residues. With 7 bases clipped from V and 6 bases from J, the junction kept 15 bases outside the gene matches. CDR1 is GTSNPN and CDR2 is SVGIG in the germline V gene (reference sequence). The CDR3 sequence: CALVIPGQGTREQYF. For the CDR3, the DNA is TGTGCCTTGGTCATACCGGGACAGGGGACGCGCGAGCAGTACTTC.

J is TRBJ2-5 and V is TRBV10-3; D is perhaps TRBD2 (5 bases). CDR1 and CDR2 from the germline V gene are ENHRY and SYGVKD. Trimming cost V 9 bases and J 0 bases, with 8 bases left between them. This CDR3 is built from 12 residues. This chain's CDR3 is CAIRDNQETQYF. The CDR3, as DNA: TGTGCCATACGGGATAACCAAGAGACCCAGTACTTC.

This chain joins TRBV28 and TRBJ2-5, with D maybe TRBD1 (5 bases). V was pared by 3 bases and J by 7 bases, with 12 bases between. The CDR3 loop spans 13 amino acids. In germline, CDR1 is MDHEN, CDR2 SYDVKM. The CDR3 sequence is CASSLSGHGTQYF. CDR3 nucleotides: TGTGCCAGCAGTTTGTCCGGACATGGGACCCAGTACTTC.

Many counts were recorded for this clonotype. CDR3 nucleotides: TGTGCCAGCAGTTTGGTGGGGCCCCGCAATCAGCCCCAGCATTTT. This encodes CASSLVGPRNQPQHF. The J gene is TRBJ1-5, the V gene TRBV28; TRBD1 is a possible D gene (5 bases). V lost 3 bases, J lost 2 bases, and 11 bases lay in between. The germline gives CDR1 MDHEN, CDR2 SYDVKM. The CDR3 is 15 residues long.

This clonotype was seen only a few times. This sequence joins TRBV6-2 or TRBV6-3 and TRBJ2-1; D remains ambiguous. The germline gives CDR1 MNHEY, CDR2 SVGEGT. CDR3 size: 11 residues. Trimming took off 1 base at V and 8 bases at J, with 3 bases between the two ends. The CDR3: CASSYFYEQFF. As DNA, the CDR3 is TGTGCCAGCAGTTACTTCTATGAGCAGTTCTTC.

In the case of this clonotype: Being one base from a much bigger clone, this may be a read error. This rearrangement joins TRBV5-1 to TRBJ2-7, with D possibly being TRBD2 (6 bases). CDR1 is SGHRS, CDR2 YFSETQ, per germline. The length of the CDR3 is 14 residues. The CDR3 DNA sequence: TGCGCCAGCAGGAGGAACGTAGCGGACTACGAGCAGCACTTC. Translating it yields CASRRNVADYEQHF.

Ten or more counts support this clonotype. V gene TRBV20-1 combines with J gene TRBJ2-7; tentatively, D is TRBD2 (5 bases). Germline lookup yields CDR1 DFQATT and CDR2 SNEGSKA (reference sequence). The V end lost 1 base, the J end lost 0 bases, and 10 bases lay between the germline ends. The CDR3 runs to 14 residues. The CDR3 loop reads CSARGTGSSYEQYF. CDR3 nucleotides: TGCAGTGCTAGAGGGACGGGGAGCTCCTACGAGCAGTACTTC.